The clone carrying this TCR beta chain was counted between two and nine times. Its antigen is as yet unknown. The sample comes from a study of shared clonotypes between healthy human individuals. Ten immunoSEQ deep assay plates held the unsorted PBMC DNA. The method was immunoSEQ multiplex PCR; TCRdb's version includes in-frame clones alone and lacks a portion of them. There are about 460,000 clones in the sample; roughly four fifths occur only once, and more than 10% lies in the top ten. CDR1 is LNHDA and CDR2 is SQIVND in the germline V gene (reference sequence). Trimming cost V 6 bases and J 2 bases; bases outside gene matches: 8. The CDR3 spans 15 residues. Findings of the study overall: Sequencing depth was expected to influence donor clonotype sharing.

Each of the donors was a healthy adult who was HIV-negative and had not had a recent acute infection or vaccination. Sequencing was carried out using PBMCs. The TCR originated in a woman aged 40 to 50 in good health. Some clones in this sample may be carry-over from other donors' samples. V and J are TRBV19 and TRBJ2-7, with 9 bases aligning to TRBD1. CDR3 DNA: TGTGCCAGTAGGCCCGGGACAGGGTCAACCTACGAGCAGTACTTC. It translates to CASRPGTGSTYEQYF.